This entry lists 22 T cell receptor beta chains sequenced from one sample in a study of Graves' ophthalmopathy and Graves' hyperthyroidism. Amplifying from RNA transcripts, the study obtained TCR beta CDR3 regions. The workflow started with a first-round RT-PCR run with HTBI primers and then moved on to a second-round multiplex PCR. A single record per CDR3 protein comes from TCRdb applying MiXCR to the multiplex PCR reads. This sample carries about 400,000 distinct CDR3 sequences, approximately 15% of them seen once, and the ten largest clones take 5.5% to 7%. The sequencing input was peripheral blood. The receptors originated from a woman aged 18-35 years with stable Graves' hyperthyroidism.

This clonotype showed up many times. The V gene is TRBV19, the J gene TRBJ2-5; 8 nucleotides agree with TRBD2. Losses at the gene ends were 4 bases for V and 3 bases for J; bases not matched to a gene: 7. The CDR3 totals 15 residues. CDR1 LNHDA and CDR2 SQIVND come from the germline V gene (reference sequence). CDR3 loop: CASSSGTRTEETQYF. The DNA of the CDR3 is TGTGCCAGTAGTAGCGGGACTAGAACCGAAGAGACCCAGTACTTC.

This clonotype was recorded many times. The CDR3 DNA is TGTGCCAGCAGTGAAAGGGCTGACTACGAGCAGTACTTC. Its translation: CASSERADYEQYF. V gene TRBV6-1 combines with J gene TRBJ2-7; unclear D gene. V dropped 2 bases and J dropped 3 bases, with 8 bases sitting between them. The length of the CDR3 is 13 residues. Germline CDR1 reads MNHNS; CDR2 reads SASEGT.

This clonotype was observed at least ten times. The chain has TRBV10-2 and TRBJ1-3; tentative D call: TRBD1 (5 bases). V lost 4 bases to trimming and J lost 0 bases, with 13 bases between them. CDR1 WSHSY and CDR2 SAAADI come from the germline V gene. The CDR3 runs to 16 residues. The DNA for the CDR3 is TGCGCCAGCAGTGGTGCGGGACGTTACTCTGGAAACACCATATATTTT. This sequence encodes CASSGAGRYSGNTIYF.

This clonotype was detected many times. V and J are TRBV12-3 or TRBV12-4 and TRBJ2-5; 9 nucleotides agree with TRBD1. Trimming took 7 bases from V and 3 from J; bases not matched to a gene: 3. The CDR3 is made up of 13 amino acids. Here the CDR3 DNA reads TGTGCCAGCAAGGGACAGGGTGAAGAGACCCAGTACTTC. It translates to CASKGQGEETQYF.

This clonotype was seen many times. The V gene is TRBV20-1, the J gene TRBJ2-7, with TRBD2 matching 9 bases. V dropped 4 bases and J dropped 1; count of bases not matched to a gene: 5. Germline-derived CDR1 and CDR2 are DFQATT and SNEGSKA (reference sequence). This CDR3 region has 14 residues. This CDR3 is CSATGLAASYEQYF. CDR3 bases: TGCAGTGCTACGGGACTAGCAGCATCCTACGAGCAGTACTTC.

This clonotype appeared many times. The chain has TRBV12-3 or TRBV12-4 and TRBJ2-2, with TRBD2 identical over 9 bases. V dropped 7 bases and J dropped 0; count of bases not matched to a gene: 9. This CDR3 has 17 residues. The CDR3 sequence: CASTPLAGRPNTGELFF. The CDR3 region has the DNA TGTGCCAGCACCCCCCTAGCGGGGCGTCCGAACACCGGGGAGCTGTTTTTT.

This clonotype was counted at least ten times. V gene TRBV7-2 combines with J gene TRBJ1-1; no firm D call. The CDR3 totals 14 residues. Per germline, CDR1 SGHTA and CDR2 FQGNSA. Trimming removed 0 bases from V and 0 bases from J, with 5 bases in between. As DNA, the CDR3 is TGTGCCAGCAGCTTAGCCCCAATGAACACTGAAGCTTTCTTT. It specifies CASSLAPMNTEAFF.

There are many counts of this clonotype. The J gene is TRBJ1-2, the V gene TRBV19; D possibly corresponds to TRBD1 (6 bases). The germline gives CDR1 LNHDA, CDR2 SQIVND (reference sequence). V shed 1 base and J shed 4 bases, with 19 bases lying between them. This CDR3 contains 17 residues. CDR3: CASSIGFRGGYGYGYTF. The CDR3, as DNA: TGTGCCAGTAGTATAGGGTTTAGGGGGGGTTACGGCTATGGCTACACCTTC.

This clonotype was observed at least ten times. V usage is TRBV5-1 and J usage is TRBJ1-1; TRBD1 aligns across 7 bases. The CDR3 consists of 16 residues. V shed 4 bases and J 0 bases; nucleotides not matched to a gene: 9. The germline gives CDR1 SGHRS, CDR2 YFSETQ. The CDR3 coding sequence is TGCGCCAGCAGCATGGGGGACAGTTTCATGAACACTGAAGCTTTCTTT. Amino acids: CASSMGDSFMNTEAFF.

The chain carries TRBV14 and TRBJ1-1; possibly TRBD1 for D (6 bases). CDR1 is SGHDN, CDR2 FVKESK, per germline. V was cut by 0 bases and J by 0 bases, with 17 bases left in between. The CDR3 runs to 18 residues. CDR3 bases: TGTGCCAGCAGCCAAGATTTGGGGGGCCCTAGGGTGAACACTGAAGCTTTCTTT. It translates to CASSQDLGGPRVNTEAFF.

Comments on this clonotype: As the CDR3 is not closed by the conserved phenylalanine or tryptophan, this likely results from a read error. This rearrangement joins TRBV7-9 to TRBJ1-1; D gene unclear. The CDR3 spans 14 residues. Germline CDR1 is SEHNR and CDR2 is FQNEAQ (reference sequence). The germline V and J ends were trimmed by 5 bases and 1 base, with 11 bases remaining between them. DNA of the CDR3: TGTGCCAGCAGCCCAAGCGGCGGGAACACTGAAGCTTTCCTT. Protein: CASSPSGGNTEAFL.

The V call is TRBV11-2, the J call TRBJ2-5; 7 nucleotides align to TRBD1. The germline CDR1 and CDR2 sequences are SGHAT and FQNNGV. J lost 0 bases, V lost 6 bases, and 13 bases had no gene match. CDR3 length: 17 residues. The CDR3 bases are TGTGCCAGCAGTTCTAGTTGGGGGACAGCGTACCAAGAGACCCAGTACTTC. It is translated as CASSSSWGTAYQETQYF. Full variable domain (outside the CDR3, taken from reference TRBV11-2 and TRBJ2-5): EAGVAQSPRYKIIEKRQSVAFWCNPISGHATLYWYQQILGQGPKLLIQFQNNGVVDDSQLPKDRFSAERLKGVDSTLKIQPAKLEDSAVYLCASSSSWGTAYQETQYFGPGTRLLVL.

This clonotype was found many times. The chain recombines TRBV9 with TRBJ2-2; no firm D call. Trimming removed 3 bases at V and 1 base at J, with 10 bases between. CDR3 length: 15 amino acids. Germline V lookup: CDR1 SGDLS, CDR2 YYNGEE. Here the CDR3 reads CASSASGVNTGELFF. For the CDR3, the DNA is TGTGCCAGCAGCGCTTCTGGTGTGAACACCGGGGAGCTGTTTTTT.

This clonotype has more than one count but fewer than ten. The chain employs TRBV7-2 and TRBJ1-5; weak D call: TRBD1 (6 bases). The V end lost 5 bases, the J end lost 9 bases, and 20 bases lay between the germline ends. This CDR3 comprises 15 residues. CDR1 and CDR2 (germline): SGHTA, FQGNSA. CDR3 nucleotides: TGTGCCAGCAGCCCTACCTCAGGGGTGGGTCGGCCCCAGCATTTT. It translates to CASSPTSGVGRPQHF. The variable domain in full, with the rest retrieved from reference TRBV7-2 and TRBJ1-5, is GAGVSQSPSNKVTEKGKDVELRCDPISGHTALYWYRQSLGQGLEFLIYFQGNSAPDKSGLPSDRFSAERTGGSVSTLTIQRTQQEDSAVYLCASSPTSGVGRPQHFGDGTRLSIL.

This clonotype was counted ten times or more. The rearrangement joins TRBV12-3 or TRBV12-4 to TRBJ2-2; 12 positions match TRBD2. The CDR3 totals 18 residues. With V trimmed by 3 bases and J by 4 bases, 9 bases remained unmatched. In DNA form, the CDR3 reads TGTGCCAGCAGTTTGGGCCTAGCGGGGGGGCCGAGCACCGGGGAGCTGTTTTTT. Amino acid sequence: CASSLGLAGGPSTGELFF.

This clonotype was seen many times. The genes are TRBV25-1 and TRBJ1-5; D is undetermined. Germline V gives CDR1 MGHDK, CDR2 SYGVNS. The CDR3 extends over 14 amino acids. Trimming took 4 bases from V and 6 from J, leaving 13 bases between them. The CDR3 DNA follows: TGTGCCAGCAGTGGAGACGGTGGAAGTCAGCCCCAGCATTTT. Amino acid sequence: CASSGDGGSQPQHF.

This clonotype was recorded at least ten times. The rearrangement links TRBV6-5 to TRBJ1-1; a possible D gene is TRBD1 (5 bases). The CDR3 is made up of 14 amino acids. Germline CDR1 MNHEY, CDR2 SVGAGI. V dropped 0 bases and J dropped 4 bases, with 9 bases sitting between them. This CDR3 reads CASSYSTRVTEAFF. The CDR3 region has the DNA TGTGCCAGCAGTTACTCGACCAGGGTCACTGAAGCTTTCTTT.

This clonotype was recorded at least ten times. The chain combines TRBV12-3 or TRBV12-4 with TRBJ2-7, with D possibly being TRBD2 (5 bases). This CDR3 is 14 amino acids long. With 7 bases removed from V and 2 bases from J, the gap between germline ends came to 15 bases. The DNA for the CDR3 is TGTGCCAGCACTGGCGAGGGTGCAGCCTACGAGCAGTACTTC. This codes for CASTGEGAAYEQYF.

This clonotype was found a few times. The CDR3 does not end in the conserved phenylalanine or tryptophan, so this is likely a read error. It is unclear where the CDR3 begins or ends on the DNA, so no DNA is shown, and the CDR3 is as TCRdb lists it. The V gene is TRBV6-2 or TRBV6-3, the J gene TRBJ2-7; the D call TRBD2 from the table was never checked on the DNA. The CDR3 totals 8 residues, both ends included. Per the germline V gene, CDR1 is MNHEY and CDR2 is SVGEGT. CDR3 loop: CASSAILG.

This clonotype was observed at least ten times. The chain links TRBV7-2 to TRBJ1-2; D may be TRBD1 (5 bases). The germline V and J ends were trimmed by 5 bases and 7 bases, with 17 bases remaining between them. Germline V gene sequence: CDR1 SGHTA, CDR2 FQGNSA. This CDR3 is 14 amino acids long. CDR3 sequence: CASSHDSLASGYTF. The CDR3 bases are TGTGCCAGCAGCCACGACAGCCTGGCGAGTGGCTACACCTTC. Variable domain in full (rest from reference TRBV7-2 and TRBJ1-2): GAGVSQSPSNKVTEKGKDVELRCDPISGHTALYWYRQSLGQGLEFLIYFQGNSAPDKSGLPSDRFSAERTGGSVSTLTIQRTQQEDSAVYLCASSHDSLASGYTFGSGTRLTVV.

This clonotype was observed a handful of times. This rearrangement joins TRBV5-1 to TRBJ2-5; D might be TRBD2 (5 bases). Germline CDR1 is SGHRS and CDR2 is YFSETQ. The V end lost 4 bases, the J end lost 3 bases, and 13 bases lay between the germline ends. The CDR3 is 14 amino acids. The CDR3 is CASSPPSGKETQYF. In nucleotides, the CDR3 is TGCGCCAGCAGCCCCCCGTCCGGGAAAGAGACCCAGTACTTC.

This chain connects TRBV6-1 to TRBJ2-5; a weak D match, TRBD2 (7 bases). Germline lookup yields CDR1 MNHNS and CDR2 SASEGT. This CDR3 comprises 15 residues. Trimming removed 0 bases from V and 1 base from J, with 9 bases in between. In DNA, the CDR3 is TGTGCCAGCAGTGAAGCGGCGGGGGCCCAAGAGACCCAGTACTTC. This translates into CASSEAAGAQETQYF.